These T cell receptor beta chains were read from a single sample in a study of OX40 agonist ivuxolimab in advanced cancers. Clones were sequenced by immunoSEQ multiplex PCR, and TCRdb holds only the in-frame ones, with some missing. The data hold tens of thousands of clones, with around 84% observed a single time. The sequences come from CD4+ or CD8+ T cells sorted from blood, collected in a trial of the OX40 agonist ivuxolimab. The receptor set was obtained from an adult with an advanced solid tumor such as melanoma, head and neck, liver or kidney cancer. Both conserved end residues are part of each CDR3. Fields, in order: V gene, clone size, D gene, CDR3 length, J gene, CDR3 DNA, CDR3 protein. The D gene is left open where the match is weak. Size tells how often a clone was seen (once, few, many) or the class of an expanded clone, and some rows leave it out.

v_gene: TRBV6-5; abundance: -; d_gene: -; len: 14; j_gene: TRBJ1-1; CDR3nt: TGTGCCAGCAGTTACCTAGGGGGGAACACTGAAGCTTTCTTT; CDR3aa: CASSYLGGNTEAFF
v_gene: TRBV5-1; abundance: -; d_gene: -; len: 15; j_gene: TRBJ2-1; CDR3nt: TGCGCCAGCAGCTTGGCCTGGGGGTTCGACAATGAGCAGTTCTTC; CDR3aa: CASSLAWGFDNEQFF
v_gene: TRBV28; abundance: -; d_gene: -; len: 15; j_gene: TRBJ1-5; CDR3nt: TGTGCCAGCAGTTTATACGGATATAGCAATCAGCCCCAGCATTTT; CDR3aa: CASSLYGYSNQPQHF
v_gene: TRBV9; abundance: -; d_gene: -; len: 15; j_gene: TRBJ1-4; CDR3nt: TGTGCCAGCAGCGTAGGAGTCGGGGGAGGTGAAAAACTGTTTTTT; CDR3aa: CASSVGVGGGEKLFF
v_gene: TRBV7-6; abundance: -; d_gene: TRBD2; len: 15; j_gene: TRBJ2-5; CDR3nt: TGTGCCAGCAGCTTAGAGGCGGGAGTTAAGGAGACCCAGTACTTC; CDR3aa: CASSLEAGVKETQYF
v_gene: TRBV7-9; abundance: -; d_gene: TRBD1; len: 15; j_gene: TRBJ1-4; CDR3nt: TGTGCCAGCAGCTCCCCGGGACAGCTTGGGGAAAAATTGTTTTTT; CDR3aa: CASSSPGQLGEKLFF
v_gene: TRBV30; abundance: -; d_gene: TRBD2; len: 15; j_gene: TRBJ2-5; CDR3nt: TGTGCCTGGAGTCGGGACTACGCGGCCGGTGAGACCCAGTACTTC; CDR3aa: CAWSRDYAAGETQYF
v_gene: TRBV6-5; abundance: -; d_gene: -; len: 15; j_gene: TRBJ1-3; CDR3nt: TGTGCCAGCAGCCCTGGACAGTTCTCTGGAAACACCATATATTTT; CDR3aa: CASSPGQFSGNTIYF
v_gene: TRBV19; abundance: -; d_gene: -; len: 14; j_gene: TRBJ2-7; CDR3nt: TGTGCCAGTAGTATCGGGACTCTCTCCTACGAGCAGTACTTC; CDR3aa: CASSIGTLSYEQYF
v_gene: TRBV27; abundance: -; d_gene: TRBD1; len: 15; j_gene: TRBJ1-2; CDR3nt: TGTGCCAGCAGTCCTTGGGGGACAGGGTCGCATGGCTACACCTTC; CDR3aa: CASSPWGTGSHGYTF
v_gene: TRBV7-9; abundance: -; d_gene: -; len: 15; j_gene: TRBJ2-3; CDR3nt: TGTGCCAGCAGCTCCAGTCCTAGTCACACAGATACGCAGTATTTT; CDR3aa: CASSSSPSHTDTQYF
v_gene: TRBV7-2; abundance: -; d_gene: -; len: 15; j_gene: TRBJ2-7; CDR3nt: TGTGCCAGCAGCTTGGTCCCTCATCCAGCCTACGAGCAGTACTTC; CDR3aa: CASSLVPHPAYEQYF
v_gene: TRBV28; abundance: once; d_gene: -; len: 14; j_gene: TRBJ2-7; CDR3nt: TGTGCCAGCAGTTGGTTCTTCTTCCCCAACGAGCAGTACTTC; CDR3aa: CASSWFFFPNEQYF
v_gene: TRBV9; abundance: -; d_gene: -; len: 12; j_gene: TRBJ2-1; CDR3nt: TGTGCCAGCAGCGACCCCCCCGGTGAGCAGTTCTTC; CDR3aa: CASSDPPGEQFF
v_gene: TRBV13; abundance: once; d_gene: -; len: 12; j_gene: TRBJ2-3; CDR3nt: TGTGCCAGCAGCTTATACACAGATACGCAGTATTTT; CDR3aa: CASSLYTDTQYF
v_gene: TRBV5-4; abundance: -; d_gene: TRBD2; len: 12; j_gene: TRBJ2-1; CDR3nt: TGTGCCAGCAGCCCGGGGGGCAATGAGCAGTTCTTC; CDR3aa: CASSPGGNEQFF
v_gene: TRBV6-4; abundance: -; d_gene: -; len: 14; j_gene: TRBJ2-2; CDR3nt: TGTGCCAGCAGTGACTCAACAGACACCGGGGAGCTGTTTTTT; CDR3aa: CASSDSTDTGELFF
v_gene: TRBV19; abundance: -; d_gene: TRBD1; len: 18; j_gene: TRBJ2-1; CDR3nt: TGTGCCAGTAGTGCACCCTCCGCCACGGGACAGCTATACAATGAGCAGTTCTTC; CDR3aa: CASSAPSATGQLYNEQFF
v_gene: TRBV10-3; abundance: -; d_gene: -; len: 17; j_gene: TRBJ2-3; CDR3nt: TGTGCCATCAGTGGAGGGATCAGCGGGACAGTAACAGATACGCAGTATTTT; CDR3aa: CAISGGISGTVTDTQYF
v_gene: TRBV11-2; abundance: -; d_gene: -; len: 12; j_gene: TRBJ1-1; CDR3nt: TGTGCCAGCAGCTTAGTGATCCCCGAAGCTTTCTTT; CDR3aa: CASSLVIPEAFF
v_gene: TRBV6-5; abundance: -; d_gene: TRBD2; len: 14; j_gene: TRBJ2-1; CDR3nt: TGTGCCAGCAGACTAGCGGGGGGGTTCAATGAGCAGTTCTTC; CDR3aa: CASRLAGGFNEQFF
v_gene: TRBV4-3; abundance: -; d_gene: -; len: 15; j_gene: TRBJ2-2; CDR3nt: TGCGCCAGCAGCCAAGATTGGGGGATACCCGGGGAGCTGTTTTTT; CDR3aa: CASSQDWGIPGELFF
v_gene: TRBV21-1; abundance: -; d_gene: -; len: 16; j_gene: TRBJ2-1; CDR3nt: TGTGCCAGCAAAGATAGCGGGAGATCTCGTCGGGATGAGCAGTTCTTC; CDR3aa: CASKDSGRSRRDEQFF
v_gene: TRBV13; abundance: -; d_gene: TRBD2; len: 15; j_gene: TRBJ2-5; CDR3nt: TGTGCGTCCAGCAGTATTCGACTAGCGACGGGGACCCAGTACTTC; CDR3aa: CASSSIRLATGTQYF
v_gene: TRBV15; abundance: -; d_gene: -; len: 15; j_gene: TRBJ1-4; CDR3nt: TGTGCCACCAGCAGGGGCGGAATGTCGGATGAAAAACTGTTTTTT; CDR3aa: CATSRGGMSDEKLFF
v_gene: TRBV9; abundance: -; d_gene: -; len: 17; j_gene: TRBJ1-1; CDR3nt: TGTGCCAGCAAACCAATAGACTCAGGGTATAGGGGCACTGAAGCTTTCTTT; CDR3aa: CASKPIDSGYRGTEAFF
v_gene: TRBV5-6; abundance: -; d_gene: TRBD1; len: 15; j_gene: TRBJ2-7; CDR3nt: TGTGCCAGCAGCGGGGACAGGGGGCTCTCCTACGAGCAGTACTTC; CDR3aa: CASSGDRGLSYEQYF
v_gene: TRBV5-6; abundance: -; d_gene: TRBD1; len: 18; j_gene: TRBJ1-6; CDR3nt: TGTGCCAGCAGCTACGCCCTCGACAGGGGGCTCCTTAATTCACCCCTCCACTTT; CDR3aa: CASSYALDRGLLNSPLHF
v_gene: TRBV13; abundance: -; d_gene: -; len: 16; j_gene: TRBJ2-1; CDR3nt: TGTGCCAGCAGCCCCCAGGGGGAGGGCCCCTACAATGAGCAGTTCTTC; CDR3aa: CASSPQGEGPYNEQFF
v_gene: TRBV27; abundance: -; d_gene: TRBD1; len: 13; j_gene: TRBJ2-1; CDR3nt: TGTGCCAGCAGTTTCGGCAGGGGGAATGAGCAGTTCTTC; CDR3aa: CASSFGRGNEQFF
v_gene: TRBV29-1; abundance: -; d_gene: -; len: 14; j_gene: TRBJ2-1; CDR3nt: TGCAGCGTCGTCCGGGACACCTCCTACAATGAGCAGTTCTTC; CDR3aa: CSVVRDTSYNEQFF
v_gene: TRBV5-6; abundance: -; d_gene: -; len: 12; j_gene: TRBJ2-5; CDR3nt: TGTGCCAGCAGCTTGAATGAAGAGACCCAGTACTTC; CDR3aa: CASSLNEETQYF
v_gene: TRBV5-5; abundance: -; d_gene: -; len: 14; j_gene: TRBJ1-2; CDR3nt: TGTGCCAGCAGCTTGTCCGGGACCCGCTATGGCTACACCTTC; CDR3aa: CASSLSGTRYGYTF
v_gene: TRBV15; abundance: once; d_gene: -; len: 15; j_gene: TRBJ1-5; CDR3nt: TGTGCCACCAGCAGCTTGGGGGGGAAGGGGCAACCCCAGCATTTT; CDR3aa: CATSSLGGKGQPQHF
v_gene: TRBV6-6; abundance: -; d_gene: -; len: 15; j_gene: TRBJ1-4; CDR3nt: TGTGCCAGCAGTTTAACGGGGGGAACTAATGAAAAACTGTTTTTT; CDR3aa: CASSLTGGTNEKLFF
v_gene: TRBV6-4; abundance: -; d_gene: TRBD1; len: 17; j_gene: TRBJ1-5; CDR3nt: TGTGCCATCCCAGACAGGGTTCTTCTTTATAGCAATCAGCCCCAGCATTTT; CDR3aa: CAIPDRVLLYSNQPQHF
v_gene: TRBV10-3; abundance: -; d_gene: -; len: 16; j_gene: TRBJ1-5; CDR3nt: TGTGCCATCAGTGAGTGGTCAGGCTATAGCAATCAGCCCCAGCATTTT; CDR3aa: CAISEWSGYSNQPQHF
v_gene: TRBV5-6; abundance: few; d_gene: TRBD1; len: 15; j_gene: TRBJ1-2; CDR3nt: TGTGCCAGCAGCTTGGGGACAGGGGTATACTATGGCTACACCTTC; CDR3aa: CASSLGTGVYYGYTF
v_gene: TRBV9; abundance: -; d_gene: TRBD1; len: 21; j_gene: TRBJ1-2; CDR3nt: TGTGCCAGCAGCGCTTCCCTTTTTCCCACGGGACAGGGGGAGTTGGCCTATGGCTACACCTTC; CDR3aa: CASSASLFPTGQGELAYGYTF